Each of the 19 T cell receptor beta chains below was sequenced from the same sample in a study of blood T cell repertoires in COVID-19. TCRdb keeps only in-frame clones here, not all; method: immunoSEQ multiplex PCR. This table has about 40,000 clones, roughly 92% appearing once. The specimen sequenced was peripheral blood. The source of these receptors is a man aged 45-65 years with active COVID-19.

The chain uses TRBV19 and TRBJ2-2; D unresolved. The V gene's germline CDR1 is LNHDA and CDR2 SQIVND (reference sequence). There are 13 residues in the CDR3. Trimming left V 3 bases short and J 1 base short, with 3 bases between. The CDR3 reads CASSIGNTGELFF. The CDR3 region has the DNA TGTGCCAGTAGTATCGGGAACACCGGGGAGCTGTTTTTT.

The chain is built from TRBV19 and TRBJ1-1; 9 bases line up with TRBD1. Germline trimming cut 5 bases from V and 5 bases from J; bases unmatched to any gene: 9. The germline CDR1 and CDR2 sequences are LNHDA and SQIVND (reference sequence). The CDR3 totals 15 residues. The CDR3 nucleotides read TGTGCCAGTAGTCCGTCGGACAGGGGAGGAACTGAAGCTTTCTTT. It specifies CASSPSDRGGTEAFF.

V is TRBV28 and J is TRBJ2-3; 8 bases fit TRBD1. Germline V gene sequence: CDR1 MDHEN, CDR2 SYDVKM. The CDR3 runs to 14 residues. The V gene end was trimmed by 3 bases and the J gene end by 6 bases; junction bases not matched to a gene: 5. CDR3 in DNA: TGTGCCAGCAGTTTCGGACAGGGTGCGGATACGCAGTATTTT. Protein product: CASSFGQGADTQYF.

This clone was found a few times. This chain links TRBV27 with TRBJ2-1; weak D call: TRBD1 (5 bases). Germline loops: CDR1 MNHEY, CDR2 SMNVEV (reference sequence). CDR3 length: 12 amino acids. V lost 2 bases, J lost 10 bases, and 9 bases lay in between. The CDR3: CASSLGQGEQFF. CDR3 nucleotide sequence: TGTGCCAGCAGTTTAGGGCAGGGCGAGCAGTTCTTC.

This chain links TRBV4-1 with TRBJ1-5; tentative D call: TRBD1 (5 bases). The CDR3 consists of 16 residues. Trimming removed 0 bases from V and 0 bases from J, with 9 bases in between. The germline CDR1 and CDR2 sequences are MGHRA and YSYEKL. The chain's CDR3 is CASSQEGRYSNQPQHF. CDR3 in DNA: TGCGCCAGCAGCCAAGAGGGGCGGTATAGCAATCAGCCCCAGCATTTT.

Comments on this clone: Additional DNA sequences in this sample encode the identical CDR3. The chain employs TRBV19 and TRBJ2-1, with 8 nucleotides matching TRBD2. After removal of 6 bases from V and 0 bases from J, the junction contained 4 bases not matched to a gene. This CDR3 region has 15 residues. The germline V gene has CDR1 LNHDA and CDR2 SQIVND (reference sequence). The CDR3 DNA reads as TGTGCCAGTAGAACTAGCGGACCCTCCTACAATGAGCAGTTCTTC. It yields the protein CASRTSGPSYNEQFF.

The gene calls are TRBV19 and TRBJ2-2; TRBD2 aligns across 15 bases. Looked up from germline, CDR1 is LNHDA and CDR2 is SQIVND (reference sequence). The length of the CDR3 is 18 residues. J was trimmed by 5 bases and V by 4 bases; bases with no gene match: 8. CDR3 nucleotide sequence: TGTGCCAGTAGTACCCCGGGACTAGCGGGAGGAGGAACCGGGGAGCTGTTTTTT. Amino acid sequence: CASSTPGLAGGGTGELFF.

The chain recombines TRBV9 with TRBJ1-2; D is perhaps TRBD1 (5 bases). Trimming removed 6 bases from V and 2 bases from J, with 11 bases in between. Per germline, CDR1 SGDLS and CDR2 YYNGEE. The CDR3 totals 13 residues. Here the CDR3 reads CASTKAGNYGYTF. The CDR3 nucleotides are TGTGCCAGCACAAAGGCAGGGAACTATGGCTACACCTTC. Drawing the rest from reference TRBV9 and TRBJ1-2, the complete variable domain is DSGVTQTPKHLITATGQRVTLRCSPRSGDLSVYWYQQSLDQGLQFLIQYYNGEERAKGNILERFSAQQFPDLHSELNLSSLELGDSALYFCASTKAGNYGYTFGSGTRLTVV.

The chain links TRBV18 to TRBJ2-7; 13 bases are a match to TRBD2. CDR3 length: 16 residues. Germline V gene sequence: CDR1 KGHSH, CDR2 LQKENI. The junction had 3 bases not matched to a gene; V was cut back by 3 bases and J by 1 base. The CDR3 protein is CASSPVLAGGSYEQYF. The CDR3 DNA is TGTGCCAGCTCACCCGTACTAGCGGGAGGGTCCTACGAGCAGTACTTC.

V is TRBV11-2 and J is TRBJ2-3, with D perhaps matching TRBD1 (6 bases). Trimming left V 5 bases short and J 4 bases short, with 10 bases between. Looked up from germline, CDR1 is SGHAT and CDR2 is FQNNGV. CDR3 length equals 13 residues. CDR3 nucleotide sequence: TGTGCCAGCAGCCTACCAGGGGCAGATACGCAGTATTTT. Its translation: CASSLPGADTQYF.

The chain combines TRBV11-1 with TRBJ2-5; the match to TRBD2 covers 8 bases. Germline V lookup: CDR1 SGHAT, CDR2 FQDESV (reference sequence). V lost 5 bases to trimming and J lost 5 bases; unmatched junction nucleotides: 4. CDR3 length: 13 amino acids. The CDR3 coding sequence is TGTGCCAGCAGCGGACTAGCTGGGGAGACCCAGTACTTC. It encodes CASSGLAGETQYF.

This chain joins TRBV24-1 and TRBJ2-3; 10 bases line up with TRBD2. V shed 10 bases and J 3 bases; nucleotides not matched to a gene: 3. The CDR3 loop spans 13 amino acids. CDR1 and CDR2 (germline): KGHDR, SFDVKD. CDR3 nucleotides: TGTGCCACGAGGACTAGCGGTACAGATACGCAGTATTTT. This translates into CATRTSGTDTQYF.

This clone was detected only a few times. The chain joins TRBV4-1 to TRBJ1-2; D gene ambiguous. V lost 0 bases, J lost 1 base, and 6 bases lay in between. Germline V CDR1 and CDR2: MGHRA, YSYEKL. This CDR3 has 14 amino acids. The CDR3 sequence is CASSQEMSNYGYTF. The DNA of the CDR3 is TGCGCCAGCAGCCAAGAAATGAGTAACTATGGCTACACCTTC.

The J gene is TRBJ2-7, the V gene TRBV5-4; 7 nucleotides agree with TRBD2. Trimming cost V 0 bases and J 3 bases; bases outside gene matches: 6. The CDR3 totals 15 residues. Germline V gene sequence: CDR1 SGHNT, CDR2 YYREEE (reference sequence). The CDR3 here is CASSLDPGGGYEQYF. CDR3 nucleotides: TGTGCCAGCAGCTTGGACCCGGGAGGTGGCTACGAGCAGTACTTC.

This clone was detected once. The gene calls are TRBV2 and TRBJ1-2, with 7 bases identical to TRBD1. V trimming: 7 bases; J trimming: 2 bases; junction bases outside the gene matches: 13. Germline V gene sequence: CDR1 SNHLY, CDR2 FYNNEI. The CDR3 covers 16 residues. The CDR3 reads CASTESRDSINYGYTF. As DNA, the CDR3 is TGTGCCAGCACCGAATCCCGGGACAGCATCAACTATGGCTACACCTTC.

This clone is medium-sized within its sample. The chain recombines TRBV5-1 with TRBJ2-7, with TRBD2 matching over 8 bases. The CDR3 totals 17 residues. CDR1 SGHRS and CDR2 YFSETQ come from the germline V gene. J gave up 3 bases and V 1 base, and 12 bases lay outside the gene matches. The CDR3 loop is CASSLSGSGDGVYEQYF. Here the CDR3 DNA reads TGCGCCAGCAGCTTGAGCGGGAGTGGGGACGGGGTCTACGAGCAGTACTTC. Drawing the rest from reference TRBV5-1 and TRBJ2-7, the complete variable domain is KAGVTQTPRYLIKTRGQQVTLSCSPISGHRSVSWYQQTPGQGLQFLFEYFSETQRNKGNFPGRFSGRQFSNSRSEMNVSTLELGDSALYLCASSLSGSGDGVYEQYFGPGTRLTVT.

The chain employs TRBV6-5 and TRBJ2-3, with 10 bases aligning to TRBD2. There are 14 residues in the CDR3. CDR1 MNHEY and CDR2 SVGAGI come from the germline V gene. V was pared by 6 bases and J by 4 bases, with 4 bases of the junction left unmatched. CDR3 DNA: TGTGCCAGCAGGGGACTAGCGAACGCAGATACGCAGTATTTT. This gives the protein CASRGLANADTQYF.

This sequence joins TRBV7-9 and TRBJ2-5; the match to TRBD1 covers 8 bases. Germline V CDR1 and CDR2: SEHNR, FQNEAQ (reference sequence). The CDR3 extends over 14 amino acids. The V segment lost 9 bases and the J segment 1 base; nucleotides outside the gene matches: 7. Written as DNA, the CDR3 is TGTGCCAGTATAGGACAGGGAACCCAAGAGACCCAGTACTTC. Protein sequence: CASIGQGTQETQYF.

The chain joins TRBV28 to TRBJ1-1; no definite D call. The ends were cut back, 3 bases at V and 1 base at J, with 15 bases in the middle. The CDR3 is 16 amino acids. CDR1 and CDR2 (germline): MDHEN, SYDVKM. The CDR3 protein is CASSFFRRTENTEAFF. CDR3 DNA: TGTGCCAGCAGTTTCTTTCGGCGCACAGAGAACACTGAAGCTTTCTTT.